This TCR beta chain was found in a study of blood T cell repertoires in COVID-19. Overall study context: Sites in the United States, Italy and Spain provided acute and convalescent COVID-19 samples. Sources were T cells, B-cell-depleted T cells, or PBMCs; the material itself was cDNA or gDNA.

The authors' processing: Scientists estimated how many nucleated cells there were by amplifying reference gene primers. This table comes from immunoSEQ multiplex PCR, and its TCRdb copy is limited to in-frame clones, with some not included. That table furnishes V, J and clone size, whereas the DNA furnished D and trimming. The data contain 200,000 to 250,000 clones, 85% to 90% of them singletons. The CDR3 totals 16 residues. Looked up from germline, CDR1 is MNHEY and CDR2 is SVGAGI. V lost 3 bases, J lost 8 bases, and 6 bases stayed unmatched. The chain links TRBV6-5 to TRBJ1-6; 11 bases match TRBD1. Specimen: peripheral blood. The origin of this receptor is a man aged 50-60 years with acute or convalescent COVID-19. The DNA of the CDR3 is TGTGCCAGCAGTTATTCTCGGACAGGGGGCGATTCACCCCTCCACTTT. This encodes CASSYSRTGGDSPLHF.